These T cell receptor beta chains were read from a single sample in a study of response to subunit inactivated influenza vaccine. TCRdb recomputed calls from the RT-PCR reads with MiXCR, one row per CDR3 protein. Seen here are some 500,000 distinct CDR3 sequences, under 15% observed once, and the top ten hold around 14%. The material was PBMCs from blood, obtained 40 to 50 days after vaccination. The receptors come from a man aged 50-60 years who received an inactivated influenza vaccine. Both conserved end residues are part of each CDR3. The D gene is left open where the match is weak. Only some rows state a clone size, as once, few, many or a class for expanded clones.

d_call: -; j_call: TRBJ2-2; v_call: TRBV5-1; clone_size: few; cdr3_nt: TGCGCCAGCAGCTATCAATCGAACACCGGGGAGCTGTTTTTT; cdr3_aa: CASSYQSNTGELFF
d_call: -; j_call: TRBJ2-7; v_call: TRBV27; clone_size: -; cdr3_nt: TGTGCCAGCAGTCCGACTTTGGGGAGGAGCTCCTACGAGCAGTACTTC; cdr3_aa: CASSPTLGRSSYEQYF
d_call: TRBD2; j_call: TRBJ2-1; v_call: TRBV7-2; clone_size: many; cdr3_nt: TGTGCCAGCAGCTTAGAAGCGGGAGGGTCCTACAATGAGCAGTTCTTC; cdr3_aa: CASSLEAGGSYNEQFF
d_call: TRBD2; j_call: TRBJ2-4; v_call: TRBV18; clone_size: few; cdr3_nt: TGTGCCAGCTCACCACCGGCTAGCGGGACCAACATTCAGTACTTC; cdr3_aa: CASSPPASGTNIQYF
d_call: -; j_call: TRBJ2-1; v_call: TRBV24-1; clone_size: -; cdr3_nt: TGTGCCACCAGTGACCCTGTGGGCCATGAGCAGTTCTTC; cdr3_aa: CATSDPVGHEQFF
d_call: -; j_call: TRBJ2-2; v_call: TRBV6-2/TRBV6-3; clone_size: few; cdr3_nt: TGTGCCAGCAAAGGGGCTACGAACACCGGGGAGCTGTTTTTT; cdr3_aa: CASKGATNTGELFF
d_call: TRBD1; j_call: TRBJ2-3; v_call: TRBV5-1; clone_size: -; cdr3_nt: TGCGCCAGCAGCACCCGGGGGACAGGGGGCACAGATACGCAGTATTTT; cdr3_aa: CASSTRGTGGTDTQYF
d_call: -; j_call: TRBJ1-1; v_call: TRBV7-3; clone_size: few; cdr3_nt: TGTGCCAGCAGCGTGTCAGGCGGCAAAGCTTTCTTT; cdr3_aa: CASSVSGGKAFF
d_call: -; j_call: TRBJ2-2; v_call: TRBV5-1; clone_size: -; cdr3_nt: TGCGCCAGCAATTACGGACAAAACACCGGGGAGCTGTTTTTT; cdr3_aa: CASNYGQNTGELFF
d_call: TRBD1; j_call: TRBJ1-1; v_call: TRBV18; clone_size: -; cdr3_nt: TGTGCCAGCTCACCGGCTCAGGGGGCCAACACTGAAGCTTTCTTT; cdr3_aa: CASSPAQGANTEAFF
d_call: -; j_call: TRBJ2-7; v_call: TRBV20-1; clone_size: many; cdr3_nt: TGCAGTTCCGAGGGGGGCTACGAGCAGTACTTC; cdr3_aa: CSSEGGYEQYF
d_call: -; j_call: TRBJ2-7; v_call: TRBV20-1; clone_size: -; cdr3_nt: TGCAGTGCTAGGTCCGGCGGAACAGGTGAAGAGCAGTACTTC; cdr3_aa: CSARSGGTGEEQYF
d_call: -; j_call: TRBJ1-1; v_call: TRBV12-3/TRBV12-4; clone_size: few; cdr3_nt: TGTGCCAGCAGTCACTCCACACAGCTTGAAGCTTTCTTT; cdr3_aa: CASSHSTQLEAFF
d_call: TRBD2; j_call: TRBJ2-3; v_call: TRBV18; clone_size: few; cdr3_nt: TGTGCCAGCTCACGAAGGAGAAGACTAGCGGGGGGCGAGACAGATACGCAGTATTTT; cdr3_aa: CASSRRRRLAGGETDTQYF
d_call: -; j_call: TRBJ1-4; v_call: TRBV7-2; clone_size: -; cdr3_nt: TGTGCCAGCAGCCAAGGAGGTACTAATGAAAAACTGTTTTTT; cdr3_aa: CASSQGGTNEKLFF
d_call: -; j_call: TRBJ2-5; v_call: TRBV20-1; clone_size: many; cdr3_nt: TGCAGTGCTAGAAAACAAGAGACCCAGTACTTC; cdr3_aa: CSARKQETQYF
d_call: TRBD2; j_call: TRBJ2-2; v_call: TRBV6-5; clone_size: few; cdr3_nt: TGTGCCAGCAGTTGGGGACTAGCGGGGGGTAACACCGGGGAGCTGTTTTTT; cdr3_aa: CASSWGLAGGNTGELFF
d_call: -; j_call: TRBJ2-7; v_call: TRBV29-1; clone_size: many; cdr3_nt: TGCAGCGTTGAAGATGAGGGCGGTGGGTACCACGAGCAGTACTTC; cdr3_aa: CSVEDEGGGYHEQYF
d_call: -; j_call: TRBJ2-2; v_call: TRBV9; clone_size: few; cdr3_nt: TGTGCCAGCAGCGTAGCGACAGAGAACACCGGGGAGCTGTTTTTT; cdr3_aa: CASSVATENTGELFF
d_call: -; j_call: TRBJ1-2; v_call: TRBV9; clone_size: few; cdr3_nt: TGTGCCAGCAGCGTAGGAGGTGCAGGTTCGGATGGCTACACCTTC; cdr3_aa: CASSVGGAGSDGYTF
d_call: TRBD1; j_call: TRBJ1-6; v_call: TRBV6-2/TRBV6-3; clone_size: -; cdr3_nt: TGTGCCAGCAGTTACGGACAGGGAAACGATTCACCCCTCCACTTT; cdr3_aa: CASSYGQGNDSPLHF
d_call: -; j_call: TRBJ2-3; v_call: TRBV6-2/TRBV6-3; clone_size: few; cdr3_nt: TGTGCCAGCAGCCCCGAACATGCGGGCACGTCTAAGCAGTATTTT; cdr3_aa: CASSPEHAGTSKQYF
d_call: -; j_call: TRBJ1-5; v_call: TRBV7-2; clone_size: -; cdr3_nt: TGTGCCAGCAGTCCAGGGGCCGGTTCAAATCAGCCCCAGCATTTT; cdr3_aa: CASSPGAGSNQPQHF
d_call: TRBD2; j_call: TRBJ2-5; v_call: TRBV20-1; clone_size: few; cdr3_nt: TGCAGTGCTAAAGCGATAGCGGGAGTGGGGGAGACCCAGTACTTC; cdr3_aa: CSAKAIAGVGETQYF
d_call: -; j_call: TRBJ2-7; v_call: TRBV4-3; clone_size: -; cdr3_nt: TGCGCCAGCAGCCAAGGTCACAAGAACTACTACGAGCAGTACTTC; cdr3_aa: CASSQGHKNYYEQYF
d_call: TRBD1; j_call: TRBJ2-5; v_call: TRBV7-9; clone_size: -; cdr3_nt: TGTGCCAGCAGCTTAGCGTTGAAGGACAGGCGAGAGACCCAGTACTTC; cdr3_aa: CASSLALKDRRETQYF
d_call: TRBD1; j_call: TRBJ2-7; v_call: TRBV29-1; clone_size: many; cdr3_nt: TGCAGCGTTGGGGGGCGGGGGACAGGGACTCGCGAGCAGTACTTC; cdr3_aa: CSVGGRGTGTREQYF
d_call: -; j_call: TRBJ1-1; v_call: TRBV5-5; clone_size: many; cdr3_nt: TGTGCCAGCAGCTCGAGCCCCGGGAACACTGAAGCTTTCTTT; cdr3_aa: CASSSSPGNTEAFF
d_call: -; j_call: TRBJ2-5; v_call: TRBV20-1; clone_size: -; cdr3_nt: TGCAGTGCTTGGGGGACCTCGTACTTC; cdr3_aa: CSAWGTSYF
d_call: -; j_call: TRBJ2-1; v_call: TRBV3-1; clone_size: -; cdr3_nt: TGTGCCAGCAGCTCTAGTGTGGTAGCGACATACAATGAGCAGTTCTTC; cdr3_aa: CASSSSVVATYNEQFF
d_call: -; j_call: TRBJ1-1; v_call: TRBV4-2; clone_size: few; cdr3_nt: TGTGCCAGCAGCCACAGGTTGGAGGCTTTCTTT; cdr3_aa: CASSHRLEAFF
d_call: -; j_call: TRBJ1-2; v_call: TRBV29-1; clone_size: many; cdr3_nt: TGCAGCGTTAACACAGGGACAAACTATGGCTACACCTTC; cdr3_aa: CSVNTGTNYGYTF
d_call: -; j_call: TRBJ1-6; v_call: TRBV7-8; clone_size: few; cdr3_nt: TGTGCCAGCAGCTTCGACCCCGGTTCACCCCTCCACTTT; cdr3_aa: CASSFDPGSPLHF
d_call: -; j_call: TRBJ1-1; v_call: TRBV12-3/TRBV12-4; clone_size: many; cdr3_nt: TGTGCCAGCACCCCGCAACCAACCTGGAACACTGAAGCTTTCTTT; cdr3_aa: CASTPQPTWNTEAFF
d_call: -; j_call: TRBJ2-1; v_call: TRBV20-1; clone_size: many; cdr3_nt: TGCAGTGCTAGTGAGGGCCTAATTGAGCAGTTCTTC; cdr3_aa: CSASEGLIEQFF
d_call: -; j_call: TRBJ2-2; v_call: TRBV29-1; clone_size: few; cdr3_nt: TGCAGCGTTGTCAGTGGCGGGGCCGGGGAGCTGTTTTTT; cdr3_aa: CSVVSGGAGELFF
d_call: -; j_call: TRBJ1-1; v_call: TRBV27; clone_size: -; cdr3_nt: TGTGCCAGCAGCATAGGAGGAAACACTGAAGCTTTCTTT; cdr3_aa: CASSIGGNTEAFF
d_call: -; j_call: TRBJ2-1; v_call: TRBV4-2; clone_size: -; cdr3_nt: TGTGCCAGCAGCCAAGGACAGTACAATGAGCAGTTCTTC; cdr3_aa: CASSQGQYNEQFF
d_call: TRBD1; j_call: TRBJ1-6; v_call: TRBV7-2; clone_size: few; cdr3_nt: TGTGCCAGCAGCGCCGCGGGACAGGGTTCCAATTCACCCCTCCACTTT; cdr3_aa: CASSAAGQGSNSPLHF
d_call: TRBD2; j_call: TRBJ2-1; v_call: TRBV7-9; clone_size: -; cdr3_nt: TGTGCCAGCAGCTCTTATAGCGGGAGGGCCAACGAGCAGTTCTTC; cdr3_aa: CASSSYSGRANEQFF
d_call: -; j_call: TRBJ1-1; v_call: TRBV20-1; clone_size: -; cdr3_nt: TGCAGTGCCGAAGATGGGACTGAAGCTTTCTTT; cdr3_aa: CSAEDGTEAFF